This TCR beta chain derives from a study of tumor-infiltrating lymphocytes in primary liver carcinoma. The template, around 540 ng total RNA, yielded TCR beta cDNA made with a constant-region primer. Construction of TCR beta libraries relied on three successive nested multiplex PCR rounds employing slightly modified ARM-PCR. Each of the first two PCR rounds ran approximately 10 cycles with TRBV1-TRBV30 forward and C-beta reverse primers. TCRdb redid the calling of the multiplex PCR reads with MiXCR, one entry per CDR3 protein. The sample yields around 50,000 distinct CDR3 sequences, about 80% seen once. Unsorted bulk tissue, about 19-30 mg of it, served as the source for co-extraction of RNA and DNA. The cohort consisted of patients whose primary liver carcinoma was surgically resected. The CDR3 loop spans 17 amino acids. Germline V gives CDR1 SQVTM, CDR2 ANQGSEA. Comments on this clonotype: The junction departs from germline at one end; a sequencing error may be responsible.

The sequence came from a man in his forties with primary liver carcinoma and hepatitis B virus infection. Sequencing was carried out using liver tumor tissue from sampling region 3. Subset specified: tumor region T3, left-lateral pole. The rearrangement uses TRBV29-1 and TRBJ2-7; 10 bases match TRBD2. CDR3 DNA: TGTAGCGTTTTAGCGGGAGGATTGTTGGGTAGCTCCTACAAGCAGTACTTC. Translated: CSVLAGGLLGSSYKQYF.